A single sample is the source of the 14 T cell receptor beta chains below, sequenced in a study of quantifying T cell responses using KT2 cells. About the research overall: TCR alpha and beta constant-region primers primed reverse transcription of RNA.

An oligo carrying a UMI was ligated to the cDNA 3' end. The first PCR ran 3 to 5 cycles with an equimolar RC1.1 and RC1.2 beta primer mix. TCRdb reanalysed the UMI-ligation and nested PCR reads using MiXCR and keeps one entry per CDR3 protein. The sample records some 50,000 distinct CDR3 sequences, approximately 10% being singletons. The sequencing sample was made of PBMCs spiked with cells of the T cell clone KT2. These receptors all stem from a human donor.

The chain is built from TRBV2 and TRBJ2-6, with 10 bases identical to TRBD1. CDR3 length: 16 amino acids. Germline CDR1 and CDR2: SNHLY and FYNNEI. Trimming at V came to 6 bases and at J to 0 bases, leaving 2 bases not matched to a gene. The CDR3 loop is CASSRDRGSGANVLTF. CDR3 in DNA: TGTGCCAGCAGCAGGGACAGGGGCTCTGGGGCCAACGTCCTGACTTTC.

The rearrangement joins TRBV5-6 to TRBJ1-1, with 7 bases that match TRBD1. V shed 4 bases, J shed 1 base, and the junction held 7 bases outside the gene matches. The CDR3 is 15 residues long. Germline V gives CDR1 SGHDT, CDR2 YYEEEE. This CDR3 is CASSLLDRANTEAFF. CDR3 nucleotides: TGTGCCAGCAGCCTTTTAGACAGGGCGAACACTGAAGCTTTCTTT.

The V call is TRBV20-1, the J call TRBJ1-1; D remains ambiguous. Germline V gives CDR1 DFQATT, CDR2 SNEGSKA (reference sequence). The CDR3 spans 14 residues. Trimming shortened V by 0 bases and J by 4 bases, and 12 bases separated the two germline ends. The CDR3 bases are TGCAGTGCTAGAGATTGGGTAGTCGGCACTGAAGCTTTCTTT. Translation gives CSARDWVVGTEAFF.

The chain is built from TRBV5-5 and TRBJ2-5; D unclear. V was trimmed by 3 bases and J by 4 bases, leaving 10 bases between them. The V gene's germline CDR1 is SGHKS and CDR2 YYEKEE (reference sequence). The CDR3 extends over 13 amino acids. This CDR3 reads CASSSRVLETQYF. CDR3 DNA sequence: TGTGCCAGCAGCTCTAGGGTTCTAGAGACCCAGTACTTC.

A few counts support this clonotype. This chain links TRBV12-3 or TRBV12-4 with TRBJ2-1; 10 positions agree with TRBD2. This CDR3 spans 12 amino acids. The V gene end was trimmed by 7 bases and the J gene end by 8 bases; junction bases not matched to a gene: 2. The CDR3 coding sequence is TGTGCCAGCAATAGCGGGGGGCATGAGCAGTTCTTC. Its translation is CASNSGGHEQFF.

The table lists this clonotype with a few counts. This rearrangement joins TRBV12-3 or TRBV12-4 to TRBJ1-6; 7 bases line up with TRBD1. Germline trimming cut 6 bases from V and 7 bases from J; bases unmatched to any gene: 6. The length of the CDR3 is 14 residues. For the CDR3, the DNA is TGTGCCAGCAGCCTTGAGACAGGGAATTCACCCCTCCACTTT. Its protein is CASSLETGNSPLHF.

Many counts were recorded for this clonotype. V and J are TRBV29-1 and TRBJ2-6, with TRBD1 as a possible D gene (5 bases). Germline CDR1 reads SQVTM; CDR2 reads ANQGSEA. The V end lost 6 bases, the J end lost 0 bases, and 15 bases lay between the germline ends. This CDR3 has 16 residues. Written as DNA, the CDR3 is TGCAGCGTCCTCCCCGCGGACACCTCTGGGGCCAACGTCCTGACTTTC. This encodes CSVLPADTSGANVLTF. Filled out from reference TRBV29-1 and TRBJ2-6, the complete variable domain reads SAVISQKPSRDICQRGTSLTIQCQVDSQVTMMFWYRQQPGQSLTLIATANQGSEATYESGFVIDKFPISRPNLTFSTLTVSNMSPEDSSIYLCSVLPADTSGANVLTFGAGSRLTVL.

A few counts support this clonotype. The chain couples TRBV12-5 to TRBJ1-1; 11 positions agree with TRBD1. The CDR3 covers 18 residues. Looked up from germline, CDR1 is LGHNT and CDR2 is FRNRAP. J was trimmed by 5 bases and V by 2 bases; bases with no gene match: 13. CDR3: CASGLPPQGQGDRTEAFF. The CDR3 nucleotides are TGTGCTAGTGGTTTGCCTCCTCAGGGACAGGGGGATCGAACTGAAGCTTTCTTT.

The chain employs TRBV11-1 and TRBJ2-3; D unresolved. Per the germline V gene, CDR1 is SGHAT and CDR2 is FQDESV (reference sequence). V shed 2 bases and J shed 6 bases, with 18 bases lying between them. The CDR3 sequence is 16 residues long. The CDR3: CASSLYGGRLMDTQYF. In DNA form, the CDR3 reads TGTGCCAGCAGCTTATACGGCGGCAGGTTAATGGATACGCAGTATTTT.

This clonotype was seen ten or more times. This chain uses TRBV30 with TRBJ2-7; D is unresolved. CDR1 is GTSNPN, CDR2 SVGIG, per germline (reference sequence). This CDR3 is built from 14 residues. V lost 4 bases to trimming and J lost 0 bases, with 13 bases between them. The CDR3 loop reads CAWTARSFSYEQYF. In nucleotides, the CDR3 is TGTGCCTGGACAGCCAGATCCTTCTCCTACGAGCAGTACTTC.

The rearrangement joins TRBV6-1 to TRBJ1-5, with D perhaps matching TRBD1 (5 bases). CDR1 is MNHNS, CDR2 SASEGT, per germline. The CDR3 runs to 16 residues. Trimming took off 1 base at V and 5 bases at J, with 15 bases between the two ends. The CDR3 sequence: CASSEGRQGGHQPQHF. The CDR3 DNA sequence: TGTGCCAGCAGTGAAGGTCGGCAGGGCGGCCATCAGCCCCAGCATTTT.

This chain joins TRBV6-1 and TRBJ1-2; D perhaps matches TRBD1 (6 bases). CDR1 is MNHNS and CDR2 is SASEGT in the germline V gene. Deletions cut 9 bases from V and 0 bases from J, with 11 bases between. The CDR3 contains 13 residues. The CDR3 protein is CASHRVTNYGYTF. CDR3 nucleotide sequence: TGTGCCAGTCACAGGGTCACTAACTATGGCTACACCTTC.

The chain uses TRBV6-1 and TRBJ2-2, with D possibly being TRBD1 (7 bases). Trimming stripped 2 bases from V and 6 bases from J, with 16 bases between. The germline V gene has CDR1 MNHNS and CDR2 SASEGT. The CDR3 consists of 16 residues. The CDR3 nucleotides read TGTGCCAGCAGTGAACTCGAATCCAGGGGGGCCGGGGAGCTGTTTTTT. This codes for CASSELESRGAGELFF.

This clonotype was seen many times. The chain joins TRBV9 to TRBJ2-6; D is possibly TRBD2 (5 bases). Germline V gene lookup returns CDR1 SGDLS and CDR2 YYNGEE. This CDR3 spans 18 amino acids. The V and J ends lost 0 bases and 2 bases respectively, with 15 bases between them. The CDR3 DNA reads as TGTGCCAGCAGCGTAGGGGCAGGCGTCGGGGCTGGGGCCAACGTCCTGACTTTC. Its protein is CASSVGAGVGAGANVLTF.